This T cell receptor beta chain was identified during a study of CD8+CD57+ T cells in acquired aplastic anemia. V was trimmed by 1 base and J by 0 bases, leaving 6 bases between them. The CDR3 runs to 15 residues. The germline V gene has CDR1 KGHDR and CDR2 SFDVKD. The sequenced patients had an expansion of CD8+CD57+ cells seen by flow cytometry. Genomic DNA, the template, was used for profiling of the TCR beta VDJ and CDR3. Each CDR3 protein gets one entry after TCRdb re-called the reads with MiXCR. The data contain around 430,000 distinct CDR3 sequences, under 40% of them singletons. Sequencing used sorted CD4+, CD8+, or CD8+CD57+ T cells (not recorded which) from PBMCs. This sequence joins TRBV24-1 and TRBJ2-1; D unclear. The clonotype was recovered from a human donor with aplastic anemia. CDR3 protein: CATSDFESSYNEQFF. CDR3 sequence (DNA): TGTGCCACCAGTGATTTCGAAAGCTCCTACAATGAGCAGTTCTTC.